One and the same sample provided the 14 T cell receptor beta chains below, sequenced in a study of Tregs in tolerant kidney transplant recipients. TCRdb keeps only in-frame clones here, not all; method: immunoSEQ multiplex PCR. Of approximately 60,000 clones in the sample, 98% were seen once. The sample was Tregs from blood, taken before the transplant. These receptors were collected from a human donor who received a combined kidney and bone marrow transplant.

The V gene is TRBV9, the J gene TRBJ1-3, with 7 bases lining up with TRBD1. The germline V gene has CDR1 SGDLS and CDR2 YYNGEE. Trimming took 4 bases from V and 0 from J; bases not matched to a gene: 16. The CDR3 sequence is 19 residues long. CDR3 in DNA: TGTGCCAGCAGCCCGCGCCCACCGGGACAGCGAATCTCTGGAAACACCATATATTTT. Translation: CASSPRPPGQRISGNTIYF.

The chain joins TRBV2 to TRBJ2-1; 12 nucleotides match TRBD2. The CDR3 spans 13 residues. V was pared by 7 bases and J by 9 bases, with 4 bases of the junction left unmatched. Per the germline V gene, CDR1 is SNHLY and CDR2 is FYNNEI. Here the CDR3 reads CASTSGRAIEQFF. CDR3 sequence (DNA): TGTGCCAGCACTAGCGGGAGGGCCATTGAGCAGTTCTTC. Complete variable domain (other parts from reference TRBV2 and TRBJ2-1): EPEVTQTPSHQVTQMGQEVILRCVPISNHLYFYWYRQILGQKVEFLVSFYNNEISEKSEIFDDQFSVERPDGSNFTLKIRSTKLEDSAMYFCASTSGRAIEQFFGPGTRLTVL.

CDR3 loop: CASSREGTSGTNEQYF. The CDR3 nucleotides are TGTGCCAGCAGCAGAGAAGGGACTAGCGGGACCAACGAGCAGTACTTC. This chain uses TRBV11-3 with TRBJ2-7; 13 positions agree with TRBD2. CDR1 is SGHNT and CDR2 is YENEEA in the germline V gene. CDR3 length equals 16 residues. V was pared by 5 bases and J by 5 bases, with 9 bases of the junction left unmatched.

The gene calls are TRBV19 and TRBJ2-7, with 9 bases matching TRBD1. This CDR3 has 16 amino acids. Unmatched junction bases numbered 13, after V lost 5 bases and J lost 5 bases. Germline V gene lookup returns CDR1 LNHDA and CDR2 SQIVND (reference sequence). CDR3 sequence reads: CASSRLPGQGSNEQYF. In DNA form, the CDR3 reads TGTGCCAGTAGTCGTCTTCCGGGACAGGGCTCAAACGAGCAGTACTTC.

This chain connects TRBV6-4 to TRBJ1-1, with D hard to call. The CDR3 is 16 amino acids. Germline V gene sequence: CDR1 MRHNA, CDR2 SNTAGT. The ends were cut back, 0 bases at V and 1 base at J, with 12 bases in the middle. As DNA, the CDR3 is TGTGCCAGCAGTGACTCAAGACCCACAGCGAACACTGAAGCTTTCTTT. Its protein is CASSDSRPTANTEAFF.

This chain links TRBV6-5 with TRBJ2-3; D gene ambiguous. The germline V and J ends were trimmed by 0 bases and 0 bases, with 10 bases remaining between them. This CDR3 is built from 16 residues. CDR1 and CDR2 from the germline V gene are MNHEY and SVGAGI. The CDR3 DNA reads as TGTGCCAGCAGTTACTCCCTGAGAACTAGCACAGATACGCAGTATTTT. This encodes CASSYSLRTSTDTQYF.

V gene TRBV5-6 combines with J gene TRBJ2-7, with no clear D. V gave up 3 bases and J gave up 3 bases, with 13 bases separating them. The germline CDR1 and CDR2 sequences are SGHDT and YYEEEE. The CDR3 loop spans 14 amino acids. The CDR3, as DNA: TGTGCCAGCAGCTCCCGCCCTACGAGCTACGAGCAGTACTTC. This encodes CASSSRPTSYEQYF.

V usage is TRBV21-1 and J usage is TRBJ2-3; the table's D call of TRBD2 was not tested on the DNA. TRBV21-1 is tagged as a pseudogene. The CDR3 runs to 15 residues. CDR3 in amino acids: CASSKEGTRPDTQYF. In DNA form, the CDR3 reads TGTGCCAGCAGCAAAGAGGGGACTAGGCCAGATACGCAGTATTTT.

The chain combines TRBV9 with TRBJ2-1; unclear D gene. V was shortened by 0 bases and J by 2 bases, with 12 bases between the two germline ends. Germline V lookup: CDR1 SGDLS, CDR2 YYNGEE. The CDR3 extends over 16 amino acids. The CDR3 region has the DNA TGTGCCAGCAGCGTAGAGCTGGGCCCTGCCTACAATGAGCAGTTCTTC. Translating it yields CASSVELGPAYNEQFF.

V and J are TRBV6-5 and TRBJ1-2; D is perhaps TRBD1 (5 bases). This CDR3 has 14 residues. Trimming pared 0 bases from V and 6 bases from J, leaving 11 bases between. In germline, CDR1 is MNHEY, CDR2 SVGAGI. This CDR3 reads CASSYSGRVHGYTF. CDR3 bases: TGTGCCAGCAGTTACTCTGGCAGGGTCCATGGCTACACCTTC.

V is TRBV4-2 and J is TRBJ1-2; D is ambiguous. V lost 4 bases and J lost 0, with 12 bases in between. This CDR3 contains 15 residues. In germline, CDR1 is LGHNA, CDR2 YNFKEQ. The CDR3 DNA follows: TGTGCCAGCAGCCCAAGAACGGGAGCTAACTATGGCTACACCTTC. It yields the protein CASSPRTGANYGYTF.

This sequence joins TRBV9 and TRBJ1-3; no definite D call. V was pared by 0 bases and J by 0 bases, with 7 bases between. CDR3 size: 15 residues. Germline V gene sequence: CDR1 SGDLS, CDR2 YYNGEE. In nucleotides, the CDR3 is TGTGCCAGCAGCGTAGTAGGAGCCTCTGGAAACACCATATATTTT. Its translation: CASSVVGASGNTIYF.

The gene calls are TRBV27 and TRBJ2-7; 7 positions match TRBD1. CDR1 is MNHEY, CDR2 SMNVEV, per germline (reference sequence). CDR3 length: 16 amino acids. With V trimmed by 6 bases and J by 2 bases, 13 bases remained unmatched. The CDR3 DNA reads TGTGCCAGCAGAAGACAGGGAACGGTTGGCACCTACGAGCAGTACTTC. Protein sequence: CASRRQGTVGTYEQYF.

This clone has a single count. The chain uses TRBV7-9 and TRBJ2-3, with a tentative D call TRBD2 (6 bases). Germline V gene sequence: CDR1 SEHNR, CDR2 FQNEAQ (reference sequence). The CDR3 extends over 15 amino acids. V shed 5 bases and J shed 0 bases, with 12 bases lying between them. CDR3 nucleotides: TGTGCCAGCAGCCAATCCGGGGGTAGCACAGATACGCAGTATTTT. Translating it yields CASSQSGGSTDTQYF.